Below, 15 T cell receptor beta chains from the same sample are listed, as sequenced in a study of Ad26.COV2.S vaccination and SARS-CoV-2 variants. The treatment was: 15 to 20 received Ad26.COV2.S at low or high dose, single or two shots; several received placebo; per-sample allocation not given. The samples were gathered on day 63 after the first injection of vaccine or placebo. Some clones are missing from TCRdb's copy, which holds only in-frame ones; the method was immunoSEQ multiplex PCR. The table includes roughly 460,000 clones, about 89% detected once. The specimen was peripheral blood, collected in a trial of Ad26.COV2.S vaccine versus placebo. These receptor sequences come from a person aged 18 to 59 who received the Ad26.COV2.S COVID-19 vaccine or a placebo.

The rearrangement links TRBV7-2 to TRBJ2-7, with D hard to call. Germline values: CDR1 SGHTA, CDR2 FQGNSA. This CDR3 is 13 amino acids long. V shed 1 base and J shed 3 bases, with 7 bases lying between them. The CDR3: CASSLGQNYEQYF. Here the CDR3 DNA reads TGTGCCAGCAGCTTAGGGCAGAACTACGAGCAGTACTTC.

The rearrangement uses TRBV18 and TRBJ2-1; 8 bases line up with TRBD1. The CDR3 is 11 residues long. V lost 5 bases and J lost 16; bases outside the gene matches: 7. Germline CDR1 reads KGHSH; CDR2 reads LQKENI. CDR3 coding DNA: TGTGCCAGCTCAGCGACAGGGGATAGATTCTTC. Protein sequence: CASSATGDRFF.

The rearrangement joins TRBV7-2 to TRBJ1-2, with TRBD1 identical over 9 bases. This CDR3 has 17 residues. Germline CDR1 reads SGHTA; CDR2 reads FQGNSA. The V gene end was trimmed by 0 bases and the J gene end by 0 bases; junction bases not matched to a gene: 5. The CDR3 loop reads CASSLATGGRANYGYTF. CDR3 DNA sequence: TGTGCCAGCAGCTTAGCGACAGGGGGTCGTGCTAACTATGGCTACACCTTC.

The rearrangement uses TRBV28 and TRBJ1-6; 12 positions match TRBD1. This CDR3 is 15 amino acids long. Looked up from germline, CDR1 is MDHEN and CDR2 is SYDVKM. Trimming cost V 5 bases and J 9 bases; bases outside gene matches: 5. The CDR3 protein is CASSTRDRGLSPLHF. CDR3 nucleotides: TGTGCCAGCAGTACCCGGGACAGGGGGCTTTCACCCCTCCACTTT.

The V and J genes are TRBV10-3 and TRBJ2-7; D might be TRBD2 (6 bases). Germline CDR1 reads ENHRY; CDR2 reads SYGVKD. The V end was cut by 2 bases, the J end by 4 bases, with 12 bases between. The CDR3 has 14 amino acids. CDR3 sequence reads: CAISEGGTDYEQYF. The CDR3 DNA reads TGTGCCATCAGTGAGGGGGGGACGGATTACGAGCAGTACTTC.

This chain joins TRBV10-2 and TRBJ2-3; D is unclear. Germline CDR1 and CDR2: WSHSY and SAAADI. V lost 6 bases and J 4 bases, leaving 14 bases between the germline ends. This CDR3 has 14 residues. CDR3 in amino acids: CASRVGWSPDTQYF. DNA of the CDR3: TGCGCCAGCAGGGTCGGCTGGTCCCCAGATACGCAGTATTTT.

This chain links TRBV21-1 with TRBJ2-4. TRBV21-1 represents a pseudogene. The CDR3 contains 16 residues. The DNA of the CDR3 is TGTGCCAGCAGCAGTCCGATACGCTTAGCCAAAAACATTCAGTACTTC. Translating it yields CASSSPIRLAKNIQYF.

This chain links TRBV7-3 with TRBJ2-1; 12 bases line up with TRBD2. This CDR3 has 14 residues. Looked up from germline, CDR1 is SGHTA and CDR2 is FQGTGA. Unmatched junction bases numbered 6, after V lost 5 bases and J lost 10 bases. CDR3 sequence (DNA): TGTGCCAGCAGCCCGGGACTAGCGGGTGGCGAGCAGTTCTTC. Encoded protein: CASSPGLAGGEQFF.

This chain joins TRBV9 and TRBJ2-2; D not certain. The V gene lost 2 bases and the J gene lost 5 bases, with 10 bases spanning the gap. CDR3 length: 14 residues. Looked up from germline, CDR1 is SGDLS and CDR2 is YYNGEE. CDR3 DNA sequence: TGTGCCAGCAGCGTGCACGTTACAACCGGGGAGCTGTTTTTT. Translating it yields CASSVHVTTGELFF.

The rearrangement joins TRBV5-1 to TRBJ2-7, with TRBD1 identical over 10 bases. The CDR3 length is 22 residues. After removal of 0 bases from V and 5 bases from J, the junction contained 26 bases not matched to a gene. In germline, CDR1 is SGHRS, CDR2 YFSETQ. This chain's CDR3 is CASSLAGQGSVMGIGTRHEQYF. The CDR3 nucleotides are TGCGCCAGCAGCTTGGCGGGACAGGGGAGCGTCATGGGAATCGGGACTAGGCACGAGCAGTACTTC.

The rearrangement joins TRBV6-5 to TRBJ1-4; D perhaps matches TRBD1 (6 bases). V lost 8 bases and J lost 8, with 12 bases in between. This CDR3 region has 12 residues. CDR1 and CDR2 from the germline V gene are MNHEY and SVGAGI. The CDR3 DNA is TGTGCCAGCTGGGGGGCGCGGGAAAAACTGTTTTTT. As protein: CASWGAREKLFF.

The chain has TRBV5-4 and TRBJ2-5; D not certain. Looked up from germline, CDR1 is SGHNT and CDR2 is YYREEE (reference sequence). This CDR3 region has 14 residues. The ends were cut back, 3 bases at V and 0 bases at J, with 9 bases in the middle. The DNA of the CDR3 is TGTGCCAGCAGCTCCGTAGGGAACCAAGAGACCCAGTACTTC. Amino acids: CASSSVGNQETQYF.

The chain links TRBV28 to TRBJ1-1; D ambiguous. V was trimmed by 3 bases and J by 1 base, leaving 9 bases between them. This CDR3 contains 14 residues. Germline V gene lookup returns CDR1 MDHEN and CDR2 SYDVKM. The DNA of the CDR3 is TGTGCCAGCAGTTTTAGGGCTCGGAACACTGAAGCTTTCTTT. Its translation: CASSFRARNTEAFF.

This chain links TRBV5-1 with TRBJ2-5; D remains unclear. This CDR3 comprises 14 residues. From germline, CDR1 is SGHRS and CDR2 YFSETQ. Trimming shortened V by 1 base and J by 3 bases, and 10 bases separated the two germline ends. CDR3 amino acids: CASSLLGTKETQYF. The CDR3 region has the DNA TGCGCCAGCAGCTTGCTAGGAACGAAAGAGACCCAGTACTTC.

In this sample, this clone turned up once. The genes are TRBV14 and TRBJ2-6; no firm D call. V was shortened by 1 base and J by 1 base, with 11 bases between the two germline ends. Germline CDR1 SGHDN, CDR2 FVKESK. The CDR3 runs 17 residues. This chain's CDR3 is CASSQVGWVSGANVLTF. In DNA, the CDR3 is TGTGCCAGCAGCCAAGTAGGTTGGGTTTCTGGGGCCAACGTCCTGACTTTC. The entire variable domain, with the rest obtained from reference TRBV14 and TRBJ2-6, is as follows: EAGVTQFPSHSVIEKGQTVTLRCDPISGHDNLYWYRRVMGKEIKFLLHFVKESKQDESGMPNNRFLAERTGGTYSTLKVQPAELEDSGVYFCASSQVGWVSGANVLTFGAGSRLTVL.